This entry lists 18 T cell receptor beta chains sequenced from one sample in a study of T-cell reconstitution after alpha-beta-depleted transplantation in children. Unique molecular identifiers were incorporated into the prepared TCRbeta library. TCRdb fed the PCR reads into MiXCR, producing one record per CDR3 protein. The sample lists hundreds of thousands of distinct CDR3 sequences, about 8.7% seen once, with approximately 40% in the top ten. The sample here was PBMCs, mostly from graft donor cells, taken 360 days after TCRalphabeta/CD19-depleted stem cell transplant. These receptors originate from a male patient aged 2-9 years who had a stem cell transplant for acute myeloid leukemia, so the T cells may come from the graft donor.

The table lists this clonotype with many counts. This rearrangement joins TRBV20-1 to TRBJ2-7; TRBD1 matches at 9 bases. In germline, CDR1 is DFQATT, CDR2 SNEGSKA (reference sequence). The CDR3 is 16 residues long. Germline trimming cut 3 bases from V and 3 bases from J; bases unmatched to any gene: 12. DNA for the CDR3: TGCAGTGCTAGCAAGGTCGGGCGGGACAGGGACTACGAGCAGTACGTC. Amino acids: CSASKVGRDRDYEQYV.

Only a few counts were recorded for this clonotype. The J gene is TRBJ1-1, the V gene TRBV4-3; 7 bases are shared with TRBD1. Unmatched junction bases numbered 5, after V lost 4 bases and J lost 3 bases. This CDR3 has 14 residues. Germline loops: CDR1 LGHNA, CDR2 YSLEER. The chain's CDR3 is CASSPGQIHTEAFF. Here the CDR3 DNA reads TGCGCCAGCAGCCCGGGACAGATTCACACTGAAGCTTTCTTT.

The chain couples TRBV28 to TRBJ2-7; D possibly matches TRBD1 or TRBD2 (5 bases each). V was clipped by 3 bases and J by 2 bases, with 11 bases between them. The germline gives CDR1 MDHEN, CDR2 SYDVKM. This CDR3 is built from 14 residues. CDR3 amino acids: CASSFDEGPYEQYF. In DNA, the CDR3 is TGTGCCAGCAGTTTCGATGAGGGACCCTACGAGCAGTACTTC.

This clonotype showed up many times. The chain recombines TRBV20-1 with TRBJ2-1; D is possibly TRBD2 (5 bases). Per germline, CDR1 DFQATT and CDR2 SNEGSKA (reference sequence). V was clipped by 3 bases and J by 3 bases, with 12 bases between them. The CDR3 covers 14 residues. The DNA of the CDR3 is TGCAGTGCTAGTCCGTCTAGCTACTACAATGAGCAGTTCTTC. As protein: CSASPSSYYNEQFF.

In its sample, this clonotype was seen many times. V and J are TRBV12-3 or TRBV12-4 and TRBJ2-7; 7 bases are a match to TRBD1. V lost 6 bases, J lost 2 bases, and 13 bases stayed unmatched. This CDR3 comprises 16 residues. This chain's CDR3 is CASSPTRIQGTYEQYV. In nucleotides, the CDR3 is TGTGCCAGCAGCCCTACCCGTATACAGGGGACCTACGAGCAGTACGTC.

V usage is TRBV20-1 and J usage is TRBJ2-3, with 10 nucleotides matching TRBD2. This CDR3 is built from 14 residues. Germline V lookup: CDR1 DFQATT, CDR2 SNEGSKA (reference sequence). CDR3 in DNA: TGCAGCTTACCTAGCGGGAGAGGGATAGATACGCAGTATTTT. It specifies CSLPSGRGIDTQYF.

This clonotype was counted many times. The chain employs TRBV24-1 and TRBJ2-1, with D unclear. The CDR3 has 13 residues. The germline V and J ends were trimmed by 3 bases and 6 bases, with 8 bases remaining between them. The germline gives CDR1 KGHDR, CDR2 SFDVKD. The CDR3 reads CATSDGQLNEQFF. In DNA, the CDR3 is TGTGCCACCAGTGATGGGCAGCTCAATGAGCAGTTCTTC.

This clonotype showed up many times. V gene TRBV29-1 combines with J gene TRBJ2-7, with a possible D match to TRBD2 (6 bases). Germline CDR1 and CDR2: SQVTM and ANQGSEA. The V end lost 0 bases, the J end lost 3 bases, and 6 bases lay between the germline ends. The CDR3 runs to 12 residues. The CDR3 loop is CSVEEGGYEQYF. The CDR3 nucleotides read TGCAGCGTTGAAGAGGGGGGCTACGAGCAGTACTTC.

There are many counts of this clonotype. This chain links TRBV20-1 with TRBJ2-2; perhaps D is TRBD1 or TRBD2 (5 bases each). The CDR3 is 14 residues long. Trimming took 6 bases from V and 5 from J, leaving 16 bases between them. Germline V gene lookup returns CDR1 DFQATT and CDR2 SNEGSKA (reference sequence). CDR3 in DNA: TGCAGTGCCCTCGGCACAGGAGGTACCGGGGAGCTGTTTTTT. Its protein product is CSALGTGGTGELFF.

Many counts were recorded for this clonotype. The rearrangement links TRBV12-3 or TRBV12-4 to TRBJ2-7, with D uncertain. This CDR3 is built from 10 residues. The V end lost 3 bases, the J end lost 5 bases, and 2 bases lay between the germline ends. The CDR3 sequence: CASSFDEQYV. CDR3 coding DNA: TGTGCCAGCAGTTTCGACGAGCAGTACGTC.

In this sample, this clonotype turned up many times. The rearrangement links TRBV20-1 to TRBJ2-3, with 8 nucleotides matching TRBD2. Germline CDR1 is DFQATT and CDR2 is SNEGSKA (reference sequence). The CDR3 runs to 15 residues. Germline trimming cut 5 bases from V and 0 bases from J; bases unmatched to any gene: 7. CDR3 loop: CSAYLTSDSTDTQYF. Here the CDR3 DNA reads TGCAGTGCTTACCTGACTAGCGATAGCACAGATACGCAGTATTTT.

V usage is TRBV11-2 and J usage is TRBJ2-2; D possibly corresponds to TRBD1 (5 bases). CDR3 size: 11 residues. Trimming removed 8 bases at V and 6 bases at J, with 7 bases between. The germline V gene has CDR1 SGHAT and CDR2 FQNNGV. As DNA, the CDR3 is TGTGCCAGCGTACAGGCCGGGGAGCTGTTTTTT. Translation: CASVQAGELFF.

The V and J genes are TRBV12-3 or TRBV12-4 and TRBJ1-5; D gene uncertain. The CDR3 runs to 16 residues. V shed 6 bases and J shed 2 bases, with 17 bases lying between them. The CDR3 loop reads CASSQARSFGNQPQHF. CDR3 coding DNA: TGTGCCAGCAGCCAAGCGAGGAGTTTCGGCAATCAGCCCCAGCATTTT.

This sequence joins TRBV20-1 and TRBJ2-7, with D possibly being TRBD1 or TRBD2 (5 bases each). The CDR3 sequence is 14 residues long. Looked up from germline, CDR1 is DFQATT and CDR2 is SNEGSKA (reference sequence). V lost 0 bases and J lost 5, with 14 bases in between. The CDR3 reads CSARDAGTVHEQYF. The DNA for the CDR3 is TGCAGTGCTAGAGACGCAGGGACCGTCCACGAGCAGTACTTC.

The V and J genes are TRBV20-1 and TRBJ2-7; 7 positions agree with TRBD1. CDR1 is DFQATT and CDR2 is SNEGSKA in the germline V gene (reference sequence). The CDR3 has 12 amino acids. Losses at the gene ends were 6 bases for V and 5 bases for J; bases not matched to a gene: 7. This chain's CDR3 is CSAQTGLDEQYF. CDR3 DNA sequence: TGCAGTGCCCAGACAGGGCTCGACGAGCAGTACTTC.

This clonotype was observed a few times. The rearrangement links TRBV20-1 to TRBJ2-1; D is perhaps TRBD2 (5 bases). CDR3 size: 16 residues. The V end was cut by 1 base, the J end by 0 bases, with 13 bases between. Germline V gene lookup returns CDR1 DFQATT and CDR2 SNEGSKA (reference sequence). CDR3 nucleotides: TGCAGTGCTAGAGTGGCCGGGAAGGGCTCCTACAATGAGCAGTTCTTC. Translated, it gives CSARVAGKGSYNEQFF.

The V call is TRBV7-3, the J call TRBJ2-3, with TRBD2 matching over 8 bases. The CDR3 is 14 amino acids. V shed 1 base and J 6 bases; nucleotides not matched to a gene: 3. Per the germline V gene, CDR1 is SGHTA and CDR2 is FQGTGA. CDR3 loop: CASSLNSGDDTQYF. The CDR3, as DNA: TGTGCCAGCAGCTTAAATAGCGGGGACGATACGCAGTATTTT.

J is TRBJ2-2 and V is TRBV6-5; 7 bases align to TRBD2. V was clipped by 6 bases and J by 2 bases; unmatched bases: 9. The CDR3 spans 16 residues. Germline V gene data show CDR1 as MNHEY and CDR2 as SVGAGI. The CDR3 bases are TGTGCCAGCAGGGTTGTACTAGCGCCAAACACCGGGGAGCTGTTTTTT. It is translated as CASRVVLAPNTGELFF.